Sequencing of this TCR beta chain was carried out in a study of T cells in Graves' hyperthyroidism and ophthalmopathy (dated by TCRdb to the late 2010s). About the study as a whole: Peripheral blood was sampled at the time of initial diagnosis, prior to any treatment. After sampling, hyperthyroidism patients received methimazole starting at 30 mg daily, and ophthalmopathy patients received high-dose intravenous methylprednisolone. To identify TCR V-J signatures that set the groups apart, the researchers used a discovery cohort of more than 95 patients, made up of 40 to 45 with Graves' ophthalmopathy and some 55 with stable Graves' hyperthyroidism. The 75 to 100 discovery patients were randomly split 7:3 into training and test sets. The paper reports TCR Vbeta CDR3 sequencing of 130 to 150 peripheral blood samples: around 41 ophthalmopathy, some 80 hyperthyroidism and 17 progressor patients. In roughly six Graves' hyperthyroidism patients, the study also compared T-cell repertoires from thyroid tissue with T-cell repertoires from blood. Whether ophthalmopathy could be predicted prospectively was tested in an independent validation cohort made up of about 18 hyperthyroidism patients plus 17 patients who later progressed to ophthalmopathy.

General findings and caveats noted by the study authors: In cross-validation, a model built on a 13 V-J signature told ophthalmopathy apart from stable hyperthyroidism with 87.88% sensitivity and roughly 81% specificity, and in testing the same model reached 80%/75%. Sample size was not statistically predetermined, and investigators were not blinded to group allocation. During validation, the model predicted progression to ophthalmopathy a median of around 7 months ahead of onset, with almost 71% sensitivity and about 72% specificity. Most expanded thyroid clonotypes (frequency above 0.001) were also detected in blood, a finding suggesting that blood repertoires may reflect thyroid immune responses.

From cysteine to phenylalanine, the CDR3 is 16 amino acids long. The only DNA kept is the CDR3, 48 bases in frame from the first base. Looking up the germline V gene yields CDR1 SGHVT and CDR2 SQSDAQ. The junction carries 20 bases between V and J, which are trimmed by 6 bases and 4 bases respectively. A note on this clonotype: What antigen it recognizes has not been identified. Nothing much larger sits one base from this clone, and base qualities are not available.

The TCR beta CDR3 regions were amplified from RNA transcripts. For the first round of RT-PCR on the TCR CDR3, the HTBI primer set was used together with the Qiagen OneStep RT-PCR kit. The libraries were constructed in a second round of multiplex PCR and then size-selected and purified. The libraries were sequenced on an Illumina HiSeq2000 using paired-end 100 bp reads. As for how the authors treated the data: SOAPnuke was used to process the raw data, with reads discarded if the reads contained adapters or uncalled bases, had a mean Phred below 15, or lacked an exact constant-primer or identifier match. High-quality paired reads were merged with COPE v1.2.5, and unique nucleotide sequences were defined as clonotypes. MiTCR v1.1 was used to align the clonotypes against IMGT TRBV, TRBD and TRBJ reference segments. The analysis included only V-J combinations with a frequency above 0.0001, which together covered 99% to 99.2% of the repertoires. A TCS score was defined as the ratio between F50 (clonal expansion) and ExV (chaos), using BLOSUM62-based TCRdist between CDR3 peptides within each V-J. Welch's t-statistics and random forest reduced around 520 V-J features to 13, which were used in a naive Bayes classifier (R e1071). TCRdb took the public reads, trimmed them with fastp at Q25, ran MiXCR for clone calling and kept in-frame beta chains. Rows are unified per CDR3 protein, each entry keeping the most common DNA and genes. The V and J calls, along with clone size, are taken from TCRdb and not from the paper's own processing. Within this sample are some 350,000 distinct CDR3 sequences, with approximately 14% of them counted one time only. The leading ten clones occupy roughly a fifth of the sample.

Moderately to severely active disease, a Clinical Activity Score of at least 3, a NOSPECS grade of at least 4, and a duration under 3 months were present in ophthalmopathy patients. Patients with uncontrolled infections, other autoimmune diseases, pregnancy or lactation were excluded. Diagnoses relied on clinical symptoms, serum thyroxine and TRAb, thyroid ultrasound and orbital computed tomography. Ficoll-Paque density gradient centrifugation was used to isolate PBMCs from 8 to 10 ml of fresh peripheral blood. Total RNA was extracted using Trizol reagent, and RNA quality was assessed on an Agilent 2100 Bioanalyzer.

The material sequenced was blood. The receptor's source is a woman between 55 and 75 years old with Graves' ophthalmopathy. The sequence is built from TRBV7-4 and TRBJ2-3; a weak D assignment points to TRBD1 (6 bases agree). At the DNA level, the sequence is TGTGCCAGCAGTTTTGGGCGGGCCCAGGGGTCAGATACGCAGTATTTT. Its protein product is CASSFGRAQGSDTQYF.